This T cell receptor beta chain came from a study of cytomegalovirus exposure and HLA in healthy donors. General study points: Analyses of presence and absence presupposed an approximately uniform sequencing depth across donors. As confirmed in vitro, a few CMV-associated chains were specific for CMV antigens. About 87% or about 30% of the time was how often most TCR beta V segments were productive, according to an earlier analysis.

Comment on this clone: No antigen is known for it.

The PCR contained 60 Vbeta and 13 Jbeta primers. The protocol was immunoSEQ multiplex PCR, while the TCRdb copy is restricted to in-frame clones and leaves out a portion. This repertoire comprises around 200,000 clones; its ten largest clones make up roughly 0.98%. Sample: PBMCs. The TCR sequence derives from a woman aged 30 to 39 in good health and CMV-seropositive.

The CDR3 region is CATSFSGAAYNEQFF. CDR3 DNA: TGTGCCACCAGCTTTAGCGGGGCGGCCTACAATGAGCAGTTCTTC. V gene TRBV15 combines with J gene TRBJ2-1; 8 bases map to TRBD2. J gave up 2 bases and V 5 bases, and 5 bases lay outside the gene matches. Germline values: CDR1 LNHNV, CDR2 YYDKDF (reference sequence). CDR3 size: 15 residues.